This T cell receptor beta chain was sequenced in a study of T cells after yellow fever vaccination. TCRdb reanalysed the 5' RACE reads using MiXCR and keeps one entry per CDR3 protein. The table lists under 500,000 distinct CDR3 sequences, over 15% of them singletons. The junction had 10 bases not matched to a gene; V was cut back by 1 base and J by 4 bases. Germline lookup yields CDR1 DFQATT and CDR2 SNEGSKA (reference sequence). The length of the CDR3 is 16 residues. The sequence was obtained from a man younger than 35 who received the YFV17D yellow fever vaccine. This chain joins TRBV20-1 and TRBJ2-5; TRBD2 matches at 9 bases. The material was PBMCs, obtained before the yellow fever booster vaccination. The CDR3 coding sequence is TGCAGTGCTAGAGTGGCGGGGGGGCCTTTAGTAGAGACCCAGTACTTC. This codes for CSARVAGGPLVETQYF.